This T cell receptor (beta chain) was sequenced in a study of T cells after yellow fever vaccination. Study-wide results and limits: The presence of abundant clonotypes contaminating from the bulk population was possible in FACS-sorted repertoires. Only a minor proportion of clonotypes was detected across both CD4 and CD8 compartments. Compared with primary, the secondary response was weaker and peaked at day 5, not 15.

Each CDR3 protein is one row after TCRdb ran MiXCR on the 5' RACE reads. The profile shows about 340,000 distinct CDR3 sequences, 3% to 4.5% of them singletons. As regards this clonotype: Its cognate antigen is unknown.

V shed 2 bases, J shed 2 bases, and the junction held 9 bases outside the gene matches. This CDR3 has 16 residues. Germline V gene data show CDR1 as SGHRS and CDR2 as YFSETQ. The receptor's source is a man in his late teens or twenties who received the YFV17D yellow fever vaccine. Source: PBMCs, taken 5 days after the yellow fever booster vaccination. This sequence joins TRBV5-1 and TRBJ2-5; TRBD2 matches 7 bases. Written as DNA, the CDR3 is TGCGCCAGCAGCTTTGGGAGCGGGGCGAATCAAGAGACCCAGTACTTC. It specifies CASSFGSGANQETQYF.